The 30 T cell receptor beta chains given below trace back to one sample, sequenced in a study of T-cell reconstitution after alpha-beta-depleted transplantation in children. Molecular barcoding with unique molecular identifiers was used for the TCRbeta library. MiXCR was run by TCRdb on the PCR reads, yielding one entry per CDR3 protein. Of roughly 28,000 distinct CDR3 sequences listed, 15% to 20% are singletons. Sequencing used PBMCs, mostly from graft donor cells, obtained 60 days after TCRalphabeta/CD19-depleted stem cell transplant. These receptors all come from a male patient between 2 and 10 years old who had a stem cell transplant for acute lymphoblastic leukemia, so the T cells may come from the graft donor.

The genes are TRBV6-2 or TRBV6-3 and TRBJ2-3; 10 bases agree with TRBD2. Germline CDR1 and CDR2: MNHEY and SVGEGT. The CDR3 covers 15 residues. V dropped 6 bases and J dropped 1; count of bases not matched to a gene: 4. The CDR3, as DNA: TGTGCCAGCAGCCCAGGACTAGCGGGCACAGATACGCAGTATTTT. Its translation: CASSPGLAGTDTQYF.

The table lists this clonotype with many counts. The V and J genes are TRBV7-8 and TRBJ2-7; TRBD2 matches at 7 bases. Unmatched junction bases numbered 6, after V lost 1 base and J lost 3 bases. This CDR3 contains 15 residues. The germline CDR1 and CDR2 sequences are SGHVS and FQNEAQ. This CDR3 is CASSLEWGGFYEQYF. CDR3 nucleotides: TGTGCCAGCAGCTTAGAGTGGGGGGGATTCTACGAGCAGTACTTC.

By share of the sample, this clonotype is medium-sized (0.01 to 0.1%). The V and J genes are TRBV7-2 and TRBJ2-7; TRBD1 matches at 9 bases. There are 20 residues in the CDR3. V lost 0 bases, J lost 1 base, and 16 bases stayed unmatched. The germline V gene has CDR1 SGHTA and CDR2 FQGNSA. The CDR3 loop reads CASSLAKKTPQGAGSYEQYF. The CDR3 nucleotides read TGTGCCAGCAGCTTAGCGAAAAAGACACCACAGGGGGCCGGTTCCTACGAGCAGTACTTC.

This clonotype was detected ten times or more. The V gene is TRBV28, the J gene TRBJ2-1; D unresolved. The CDR3 has 14 residues. Trimming left V 6 bases short and J 3 bases short, with 12 bases between. CDR1 and CDR2 from the germline V gene are MDHEN and SYDVKM. CDR3 sequence: CASSSQLGYNEQFF. The CDR3 bases are TGTGCCAGCAGCTCCCAACTGGGCTACAATGAGCAGTTCTTC.

There are a few counts of this clonotype. This chain uses TRBV11-3 with TRBJ2-1, with D unresolved. CDR3 length: 14 amino acids. Per the germline V gene, CDR1 is SGHNT and CDR2 is YENEEA. The V end lost 1 base, the J end lost 7 bases, and 11 bases lay between the germline ends. The DNA for the CDR3 is TGTGCCAGCAGCTTAGGGTCCGGTCGAAATGAGCAGTTCTTC. This codes for CASSLGSGRNEQFF.

This clonotype has a count of ten or more. The chain carries TRBV20-1 and TRBJ2-1, with a tentative D call TRBD2 (5 bases). The CDR3 covers 15 residues. V dropped 6 bases and J dropped 2 bases, with 17 bases sitting between them. The germline V gene has CDR1 DFQATT and CDR2 SNEGSKA (reference sequence). CDR3 DNA: TGCAGTGCCCCGGGATCCCCGAGGGCCTACAATGAGCAGTTCTTC. It yields the protein CSAPGSPRAYNEQFF.

In this sample, this clonotype turned up many times. The rearrangement links TRBV6-2 or TRBV6-3 to TRBJ2-1; D not certain. Germline CDR1 MNHEY, CDR2 SVGEGT. This CDR3 region has 14 residues. V lost 1 base, J lost 4 bases, and 8 bases lay in between. DNA for the CDR3: TGTGCCAGCAGTTACTGGTGGCCTTACAATGAGCAGTTCTTC. This codes for CASSYWWPYNEQFF.

This clonotype was counted a few times. CDR3 bases: TGTGCCAGCAGTTGGGGACTGGTGAACACTGAAGCTTTCTTT. This gives the protein CASSWGLVNTEAFF. This chain links TRBV6-2 or TRBV6-3 with TRBJ1-1; D might be TRBD1 (5 bases). Per the germline V gene, CDR1 is MNHEY and CDR2 is SVGEGT. This CDR3 has 14 residues. The V end was cut by 4 bases, the J end by 0 bases, with 9 bases between.

This clonotype was picked up many times. The chain's CDR3 is CSAREGGRASFGQYF. CDR3 coding DNA: TGCAGTGCTAGAGAAGGAGGAAGGGCCTCCTTCGGGCAGTATTTT. The V and J genes are TRBV20-1 and TRBJ2-3; D possibly corresponds to TRBD2 (5 bases). This CDR3 contains 15 residues. Germline assignment: CDR1 DFQATT and CDR2 SNEGSKA (reference sequence). Trimming cost V 0 bases and J 11 bases, with 21 bases left between them.

The chain uses TRBV27 and TRBJ1-4; D gene ambiguous. Trimming cost V 8 bases and J 8 bases, with 12 bases left between them. CDR1 and CDR2 from the germline V gene are MNHEY and SMNVEV (reference sequence). CDR3 length: 12 amino acids. CDR3 bases: TGTGCCAGCGGGCTTTTAGGCGAAAAACTGTTTTTT. Its translation: CASGLLGEKLFF.

The table lists this clonotype with a few counts. The chain is built from TRBV7-9 and TRBJ2-7, with TRBD2 matching over 7 bases. CDR1 and CDR2 (germline): SEHNR, FQNEAQ (reference sequence). This CDR3 is built from 13 residues. The V gene end was trimmed by 7 bases and the J gene end by 1 base; junction bases not matched to a gene: 4. CDR3 residues: CASTRAGSYEQYF. The CDR3 DNA follows: TGTGCCAGCACTCGAGCGGGGTCCTACGAGCAGTACTTC.

The genes are TRBV5-1 and TRBJ2-6; no definite D call. The V end was cut by 4 bases, the J end by 3 bases, with 11 bases between. Germline V gene lookup returns CDR1 SGHRS and CDR2 YFSETQ. The CDR3 has 15 residues. CDR3 sequence: CASSLGGGGANVLTF. The CDR3 nucleotides are TGCGCCAGCAGCCTTGGCGGCGGTGGGGCCAACGTCCTGACTTTC.

This clonotype was detected ten times or more. The chain employs TRBV28 and TRBJ2-6; 9 bases line up with TRBD1. The CDR3 has 18 amino acids. CDR1 is MDHEN, CDR2 SYDVKM, per germline. The ends lost 6 bases at V and 2 bases at J; junction bases unmatched: 11. This CDR3 is CASSNPGQGVPGANVLTF. The CDR3 bases are TGTGCCAGCAGCAACCCGGGACAGGGTGTTCCTGGGGCCAACGTCCTGACTTTC.

In its sample, this clonotype was seen many times. The chain links TRBV29-1 to TRBJ2-7, with 11 positions matching TRBD1. This CDR3 is 15 amino acids long. V lost 5 bases, J lost 2 bases, and 8 bases stayed unmatched. Germline CDR1 SQVTM, CDR2 ANQGSEA. The CDR3 DNA follows: TGCAGCGTTACGATGGACAGGGGGCTAGCCTACGAGCAGTACTTC. Its translation: CSVTMDRGLAYEQYF.

The chain joins TRBV7-9 to TRBJ2-2, with TRBD1 as a possible D gene (6 bases). The CDR3 is made up of 16 amino acids. Germline CDR1 SEHNR, CDR2 FQNEAQ (reference sequence). Trimming stripped 2 bases from V and 8 bases from J, with 18 bases between. CDR3 bases: TGTGCCAGCAGCTTACCACCGACAGGATTTGTTGGGGAGCTGTTTTTT. This encodes CASSLPPTGFVGELFF.

This clonotype was seen a handful of times. Written as DNA, the CDR3 is TGCAGTGCTAGATCAACTCTGGGGGATAACACTGAAGCTTTCTTT. Translating gives CSARSTLGDNTEAFF. This chain joins TRBV20-1 and TRBJ1-1, with a possible D match to TRBD1 (5 bases). This CDR3 is 15 amino acids long. CDR1 and CDR2 from the germline V gene are DFQATT and SNEGSKA (reference sequence). The V end lost 2 bases, the J end lost 2 bases, and 15 bases lay between the germline ends.

This clonotype has at least ten counts. V and J are TRBV3-1 and TRBJ2-1; 14 positions agree with TRBD2. J gave up 0 bases and V 5 bases, and 9 bases lay outside the gene matches. Germline lookup yields CDR1 LGHDT and CDR2 YNNKEL (reference sequence). The CDR3 is made up of 19 amino acids. The CDR3 nucleotides read TGTGCCAGCAGCTTTACGGGACTAGCGGGAGTCCCCTCCTACAATGAGCAGTTCTTC. This sequence encodes CASSFTGLAGVPSYNEQFF.

The J gene is TRBJ2-3, the V gene TRBV6-1; tentatively, D is TRBD2 (5 bases). Germline V gene lookup returns CDR1 MNHNS and CDR2 SASEGT. V dropped 5 bases and J dropped 4 bases, with 10 bases sitting between them. This CDR3 region has 13 residues. The CDR3 nucleotides read TGTGCCAGCAGTCTTGCTAGCCCAGATACGCAGTATTTT. This codes for CASSLASPDTQYF.

The rearrangement joins TRBV5-5 to TRBJ2-1; possibly TRBD2 for D (6 bases). V was cut by 4 bases and J by 3 bases, with 14 bases left in between. CDR3 size: 15 residues. Looked up from germline, CDR1 is SGHKS and CDR2 is YYEKEE (reference sequence). The DNA for the CDR3 is TGTGCCAGCAGCCGGGCACGACTAGACTACAATGAGCAGTTCTTC. Protein: CASSRARLDYNEQFF. Full variable domain (remainder filled in from reference TRBV5-5 and TRBJ2-1): DAGVTQSPTHLIKTRGQQVTLRCSPISGHKSVSWYQQVLGQGPQFIFQYYEKEERGRGNFPDRFSARQFPNYSSELNVNALLLGDSALYLCASSRARLDYNEQFFGPGTRLTVL.

This clonotype was picked up a small number of times. CDR3: CASSLERGYNEQFF. The CDR3 bases are TGTGCCAGCAGTTTAGAGCGGGGCTACAATGAGCAGTTCTTC. The chain has TRBV27 and TRBJ2-1; TRBD2 aligns across 7 bases. Trimming cost V 2 bases and J 3 bases; bases outside gene matches: 1. Germline CDR1 MNHEY, CDR2 SMNVEV (reference sequence). The CDR3 is 14 amino acids.

The chain joins TRBV18 to TRBJ1-6; D unclear. V was clipped by 5 bases and J by 9 bases, with 5 bases between them. Germline loops: CDR1 KGHSH, CDR2 LQKENI. The CDR3 covers 11 residues. CDR3 nucleotides: TGTGCCAGCTCAACCGGTTCACCCCTCCACTTT. The encoded protein is CASSTGSPLHF.

The chain employs TRBV2 and TRBJ2-7, with D possibly called TRBD1 or TRBD2 (5 bases each). The germline gives CDR1 SNHLY, CDR2 FYNNEI. V lost 4 bases and J lost 6, with 16 bases in between. The CDR3 has 14 residues. The CDR3 region is CASSVDSGPREQYF. CDR3 DNA: TGTGCCAGCAGTGTAGACAGCGGTCCGCGCGAGCAGTACTTC.

This clonotype was seen at least ten times. The genes are TRBV27 and TRBJ2-3, with D perhaps TRBD1 or TRBD2 (5 bases each). The germline V and J ends were trimmed by 4 bases and 1 base, with 18 bases remaining between them. Germline V gene lookup returns CDR1 MNHEY and CDR2 SMNVEV (reference sequence). There are 17 residues in the CDR3. DNA for the CDR3: TGTGCCAGCAGTTCCTCGAAGAGGGGAGTTGGCACAGATACGCAGTATTTT. The encoded protein is CASSSSKRGVGTDTQYF.

V usage is TRBV7-3 and J usage is TRBJ2-5; possibly TRBD2 for D (7 bases). The V gene lost 5 bases and the J gene lost 4 bases, with 14 bases spanning the gap. This CDR3 comprises 14 residues. Germline CDR1 and CDR2: SGHTA and FQGTGA. The chain's CDR3 is CASSLRGGRETQYF. The CDR3 coding sequence is TGTGCCAGCAGCCTGAGGGGGGGACGAGAGACCCAGTACTTC.

This clonotype was observed a few times. The rearrangement uses TRBV7-2 and TRBJ2-7; no clear D gene. The CDR3 covers 13 residues. V was shortened by 7 bases and J by 3 bases, with 13 bases between the two germline ends. The germline CDR1 and CDR2 sequences are SGHTA and FQGNSA. The CDR3 loop is CASNHPSIYEQYF. CDR3 nucleotides: TGTGCCAGCAACCATCCGTCGATCTACGAGCAGTACTTC. Complete variable domain (other parts from reference TRBV7-2 and TRBJ2-7): GAGVSQSPSNKVTEKGKDVELRCDPISGHTALYWYRQSLGQGLEFLIYFQGNSAPDKSGLPSDRFSAERTGGSVSTLTIQRTQQEDSAVYLCASNHPSIYEQYFGPGTRLTVT.

This clonotype was counted between two and nine times. In DNA form, the CDR3 reads TGTGCCAGCAGCCTGGGACTAGCGAAGTCTAAGGCCCAGTACTTC. This translates into CASSLGLAKSKAQYF. This chain links TRBV7-8 with TRBJ2-5; the match to TRBD2 covers 10 bases. V was clipped by 5 bases and J by 9 bases; unmatched bases: 12. CDR3 length equals 15 residues. Germline CDR1 reads SGHVS; CDR2 reads FQNEAQ.

The chain carries TRBV14 and TRBJ2-3, with D perhaps given as TRBD1 or TRBD2 (5 bases each). The germline V gene has CDR1 SGHDN and CDR2 FVKESK. Trimming removed 0 bases at V and 6 bases at J, with 16 bases between. CDR3 length equals 16 residues. The CDR3 sequence: CASSQDRGLASDTQYF. CDR3 nucleotides: TGTGCCAGCAGCCAAGACCGGGGCCTAGCATCCGATACGCAGTATTTT.

This clonotype appeared many times. The V and J genes are TRBV25-1 and TRBJ1-6, with 10 bases matching TRBD1. Germline V gene lookup returns CDR1 MGHDK and CDR2 SYGVNS. This CDR3 contains 15 residues. Germline trimming cut 2 bases from V and 10 bases from J; bases unmatched to any gene: 5. CDR3 DNA sequence: TGTGCCAGCAGTGAACCGACAGGGGGCGCATCACCCCTCCACTTT. This gives the protein CASSEPTGGASPLHF.

Ten or more counts support this clonotype. The genes are TRBV30 and TRBJ1-1; D not resolved. CDR1 is GTSNPN and CDR2 is SVGIG in the germline V gene (reference sequence). Deletions cut 4 bases from V and 7 bases from J, with 7 bases between. The CDR3 contains 10 residues. CDR3: CAWTVIEAFF. The CDR3 bases are TGTGCCTGGACCGTTATTGAAGCTTTCTTT.

The rearrangement uses TRBV7-9 and TRBJ2-7, with D possibly TRBD2 on 5 matching bases. The CDR3 length is 14 residues. V lost 5 bases to trimming and J lost 3 bases, with 14 bases between them. From germline, CDR1 is SEHNR and CDR2 FQNEAQ (reference sequence). The chain's CDR3 is CASSTSLASYEQYF. The CDR3 DNA reads TGTGCCAGCAGCACAAGCCTAGCTAGCTACGAGCAGTACTTC.